These 30 T cell receptor beta chains share one sample of origin, sequenced in a study of cytomegalovirus exposure and HLA in healthy donors. The assay was immunoSEQ multiplex PCR, and TCRdb's table has in-frame clones only and misses some. The table shows 190,000 or so clones, with roughly 84% occurring only once. Sequenced input: PBMCs. These receptors came from a woman in her late teens or twenties in good health and CMV-seropositive.

The V call is TRBV15, the J call TRBJ1-2, with 7 bases fitting TRBD1. The CDR3 spans 14 residues. Looked up from germline, CDR1 is LNHNV and CDR2 is YYDKDF (reference sequence). The junction had 13 bases not matched to a gene; V was cut back by 8 bases and J by 7 bases. The CDR3 loop reads CATRDSLGFSGYTF. The CDR3 region has the DNA TGTGCCACCCGGGACAGCCTGGGATTTAGTGGCTACACCTTC.

The genes are TRBV7-9 and TRBJ2-5; D is perhaps TRBD1 (6 bases). The CDR3 spans 13 residues. Germline loops: CDR1 SEHNR, CDR2 FQNEAQ (reference sequence). Trimming took 9 bases from V and 2 from J, leaving 13 bases between them. This CDR3 reads CASSGQNQETQYF. DNA of the CDR3: TGTGCCAGTAGTGGACAGAATCAAGAGACCCAGTACTTC.

This clone was recorded only once. The V and J genes are TRBV2 and TRBJ2-6; 7 bases line up with TRBD1. The germline gives CDR1 SNHLY, CDR2 FYNNEI. Trimming removed 6 bases from V and 2 bases from J; junction bases left unmatched: 10. The CDR3 is 17 residues long. Here the CDR3 DNA reads TGTGCCAGCAGGGAAATACAGGGGACCACTGGGGCCAACGTCCTGACTTTC. Protein: CASREIQGTTGANVLTF.

The chain is built from TRBV19 and TRBJ1-1, with a possible D match to TRBD1 (5 bases). V was cut by 4 bases and J by 1 base, with 7 bases left in between. The CDR3 covers 13 residues. Germline V CDR1 and CDR2: LNHDA, SQIVND (reference sequence). The CDR3 DNA reads as TGTGCCAGTAGTAAGACAGCGAACACTGAAGCTTTCTTT. Translated: CASSKTANTEAFF. Filled out from reference TRBV19 and TRBJ1-1, the complete variable domain reads DGGITQSPKYLFRKEGQNVTLSCEQNLNHDAMYWYRQDPGQGLRLIYYSQIVNDFQKGDIAEGYSVSREKKESFPLTVTSAQKNPTAFYLCASSKTANTEAFFGQGTRLTVV.

V is TRBV5-1 and J is TRBJ2-1; TRBD1 aligns across 8 bases. The junction had 7 bases not matched to a gene; V was cut back by 3 bases and J by 8 bases. The CDR3 spans 14 residues. Germline lookup yields CDR1 SGHRS and CDR2 YFSETQ. This chain's CDR3 is CASSYRDRRDEQFF. For the CDR3, the DNA is TGCGCCAGCAGCTACCGGGACAGGCGGGATGAGCAGTTCTTC. Based on the CDR3 plus reference TRBV5-1 and TRBJ2-1, the full variable domain is KAGVTQTPRYLIKTRGQQVTLSCSPISGHRSVSWYQQTPGQGLQFLFEYFSETQRNKGNFPGRFSGRQFSNSRSEMNVSTLELGDSALYLCASSYRDRRDEQFFGPGTRLTVL.

V and J are TRBV4-1 and TRBJ1-2; 8 bases map to TRBD1. Germline V gene data show CDR1 as MGHRA and CDR2 as YSYEKL. The CDR3 runs 17 residues. The V gene end was trimmed by 2 bases and the J gene end by 0 bases; junction bases not matched to a gene: 8. CDR3 protein: CASSQPPGQATNYGYTF. CDR3 sequence (DNA): TGCGCCAGCAGCCAACCACCGGGACAGGCGACTAACTATGGCTACACCTTC.

The V gene is TRBV4-3, the J gene TRBJ2-1; 10 bases map to TRBD2. CDR1 is LGHNA, CDR2 YSLEER, per germline. The CDR3 is 16 amino acids. Losses at the gene ends were 1 base for V and 8 bases for J; bases not matched to a gene: 8. CDR3 sequence (DNA): TGCGCCAGCAGCCAAGGTCTTGGTAGCGGGGGGCATGAGCAGTTCTTC. Residues: CASSQGLGSGGHEQFF.

V usage is TRBV29-1 and J usage is TRBJ1-2; D uncertain. CDR3 length: 14 amino acids. The germline V gene encodes CDR1 SQVTM and CDR2 ANQGSEA. The germline V and J ends were trimmed by 1 base and 2 bases, with 11 bases remaining between them. CDR3 region: CSVEVPGPNYGYTF. CDR3 nucleotides: TGCAGCGTTGAAGTCCCGGGTCCCAACTATGGCTACACCTTC.

The rearrangement joins TRBV11-2 to TRBJ1-2, with 9 bases aligning to TRBD1. From germline, CDR1 is SGHAT and CDR2 FQNNGV. The CDR3 is 16 amino acids. V trimming: 8 bases; J trimming: 4 bases; junction bases outside the gene matches: 14. The CDR3, as DNA: TGTGCCAGCTCCAAGGCGGGACAGGGTTTTGCCTATGGCTACACCTTC. Translated, it gives CASSKAGQGFAYGYTF.

The chain uses TRBV29-1 and TRBJ2-5; 8 bases are a match to TRBD2. Looked up from germline, CDR1 is SQVTM and CDR2 is ANQGSEA. Trimming cost V 6 bases and J 0 bases; bases outside gene matches: 3. The CDR3 runs 13 residues. Here the CDR3 reads CSVPGGNQETQYF. The CDR3 DNA follows: TGCAGCGTCCCGGGGGGGAACCAAGAGACCCAGTACTTC.

The chain is built from TRBV9 and TRBJ2-2; D perhaps matches TRBD1 (6 bases). V lost 6 bases and J 6 bases, leaving 15 bases between the germline ends. This CDR3 has 14 amino acids. Germline V gene lookup returns CDR1 SGDLS and CDR2 YYNGEE. Here the CDR3 DNA reads TGTGCCAGCACCCCGTTACAGGGCCCCGGGGAGCTGTTTTTT. Protein product: CASTPLQGPGELFF.

The chain links TRBV25-1 to TRBJ1-2, with a weak D call TRBD1 (5 bases). The germline V gene encodes CDR1 MGHDK and CDR2 SYGVNS. The CDR3 loop spans 15 amino acids. V was cut by 3 bases and J by 0 bases, with 11 bases left in between. The CDR3 loop is CASSDWQGANYGYTF. Written as DNA, the CDR3 is TGTGCCAGCAGTGACTGGCAGGGCGCTAACTATGGCTACACCTTC.

This chain's CDR3 is CASAGQAYGYTF. CDR3 nucleotides: TGTGCCAGCGCCGGCCAGGCCTATGGCTACACCTTC. V usage is TRBV5-4 and J usage is TRBJ1-2; no clear D gene. CDR1 is SGHNT and CDR2 is YYREEE in the germline V gene (reference sequence). The V and J ends lost 7 bases and 4 bases respectively, with 11 bases between them. This CDR3 has 12 residues.

This chain connects TRBV19 to TRBJ1-1; the D is unclear. The V gene's germline CDR1 is LNHDA and CDR2 SQIVND (reference sequence). Trimming took 5 bases from V and 0 from J, leaving 7 bases between them. The CDR3 spans 13 residues. In DNA, the CDR3 is TGTGCCAGTAGTGCAACGGTGAACACTGAAGCTTTCTTT. This sequence encodes CASSATVNTEAFF.

The V call is TRBV5-1, the J call TRBJ2-6; maybe TRBD1 (6 bases). CDR1 SGHRS and CDR2 YFSETQ come from the germline V gene. The CDR3 spans 16 residues. V lost 0 bases and J 3 bases, leaving 10 bases between the germline ends. The CDR3 region is CASSLVGAGGANVLTF. For the CDR3, the DNA is TGCGCCAGCAGCTTGGTGGGGGCTGGTGGGGCCAACGTCCTGACTTTC.

This chain connects TRBV7-7 to TRBJ2-3; D is ambiguous. From germline, CDR1 is SSHAT and CDR2 FNYEAQ (reference sequence). The CDR3 extends over 13 amino acids. Trimming shortened V by 2 bases and J by 0 bases, and 3 bases separated the two germline ends. CDR3 protein: CASSLYSTDTQYF. The CDR3 nucleotides are TGTGCCAGCAGCTTATATAGCACAGATACGCAGTATTTT.

The rearrangement uses TRBV4-2 and TRBJ2-2, with a possible D match to TRBD2 (7 bases). Germline CDR1 LGHNA, CDR2 YNFKEQ. The CDR3 length is 16 residues. Trimming cost V 1 base and J 5 bases, with 14 bases left between them. CDR3 sequence: CASSQARGGQTGELFF. CDR3 in DNA: TGTGCCAGCAGCCAAGCTAGGGGGGGCCAGACCGGGGAGCTGTTTTTT.

The J gene is TRBJ2-1, the V gene TRBV7-2; D remains ambiguous. The germline V gene encodes CDR1 SGHTA and CDR2 FQGNSA. The CDR3 consists of 13 residues. V was pared by 1 base and J by 4 bases, with 5 bases between. CDR3 sequence reads: CASSLGRYNEQFF. For the CDR3, the DNA is TGTGCCAGCAGCTTAGGGCGGTACAATGAGCAGTTCTTC.

V gene TRBV19 combines with J gene TRBJ1-2; D remains unclear. CDR3 length equals 11 residues. V gave up 6 bases and J gave up 4 bases, with 6 bases separating them. Looked up from germline, CDR1 is LNHDA and CDR2 is SQIVND (reference sequence). CDR3 protein: CASSLGYGYTF. The CDR3 DNA follows: TGTGCCAGTAGCCTCGGCTATGGCTACACCTTC.

V is TRBV7-2 and J is TRBJ2-5, with 8 positions matching TRBD2. Germline V CDR1 and CDR2: SGHTA, FQGNSA. Losses at the gene ends were 1 base for V and 3 bases for J; bases not matched to a gene: 7. The CDR3 contains 16 residues. This CDR3 reads CASSLGRGGNEETQYF. The CDR3 DNA is TGTGCCAGCAGCTTAGGACGCGGGGGGAACGAAGAGACCCAGTACTTC.

This clone was seen only once. The chain recombines TRBV5-4 with TRBJ1-2; the match to TRBD1 covers 10 bases. Losses at the gene ends were 4 bases for V and 0 bases for J; bases not matched to a gene: 9. The CDR3 sequence is 17 residues long. Germline assignment: CDR1 SGHNT and CDR2 YYREEE (reference sequence). CDR3 loop: CASSGGTGEIANYGYTF. Written as DNA, the CDR3 is TGTGCCAGCAGCGGCGGGACAGGGGAAATAGCTAACTATGGCTACACCTTC.

J is TRBJ2-7 and V is TRBV5-5; no clear D gene. V lost 0 bases and J lost 4, with 11 bases in between. The CDR3 has 14 amino acids. Germline V lookup: CDR1 SGHKS, CDR2 YYEKEE (reference sequence). The CDR3 spells CASSLELGRYEQYF. In nucleotides, the CDR3 is TGTGCCAGCAGCTTGGAGCTGGGCAGGTACGAGCAGTACTTC.

Notes on this clone: Other DNA sequences in the sample encode the same CDR3. The V gene is TRBV5-4, the J gene TRBJ2-7, with a tentative D call TRBD2 (6 bases). Germline CDR1 and CDR2: SGHNT and YYREEE (reference sequence). The CDR3 is 13 residues long. V lost 3 bases and J lost 3, with 10 bases in between. This CDR3 is CASSSPGVYEQYF. In nucleotides, the CDR3 is TGTGCCAGCAGCTCCCCGGGGGTCTACGAGCAGTACTTC. Combining the CDR3 with reference TRBV5-4 and TRBJ2-7 gives the whole variable domain ETGVTQSPTHLIKTRGQQVTLRCSSQSGHNTVSWYQQALGQGPQFIFQYYREEENGRGNFPPRFSGLQFPNYSSELNVNALELDDSALYLCASSSPGVYEQYFGPGTRLTVT.

V is TRBV10-2 and J is TRBJ2-1, with D possibly matching TRBD2 (6 bases). Deletions cut 2 bases from V and 0 bases from J, with 14 bases between. This CDR3 has 17 amino acids. Germline-derived CDR1 and CDR2 are WSHSY and SAAADI. In nucleotides, the CDR3 is TGCGCCAGCAGTGAGCCGGAGGGCAGTCTCTCCTACAATGAGCAGTTCTTC. Translated, it gives CASSEPEGSLSYNEQFF.

V is TRBV7-9 and J is TRBJ1-1; D gene unclear. The CDR3 covers 13 residues. V was cut by 5 bases and J by 0 bases, with 7 bases left in between. Germline V lookup: CDR1 SEHNR, CDR2 FQNEAQ (reference sequence). The DNA for the CDR3 is TGTGCCAGCAGCCAAACAGTGAACACTGAAGCTTTCTTT. This sequence encodes CASSQTVNTEAFF.

This CDR3 reads CASSFEAGGLSEAFF. CDR3 bases: TGTGCCAGCAGCTTTGAGGCAGGGGGCCTCTCCGAGGCTTTCTTT. V gene TRBV5-6 combines with J gene TRBJ1-1; 8 bases fit TRBD1. J gave up 11 bases and V 2 bases, and 14 bases lay outside the gene matches. Per the germline V gene, CDR1 is SGHDT and CDR2 is YYEEEE. This CDR3 is 15 amino acids long.

V gene TRBV5-1 combines with J gene TRBJ2-3; 9 bases match TRBD2. Germline lookup yields CDR1 SGHRS and CDR2 YFSETQ. V lost 0 bases, J lost 4 bases, and 3 bases stayed unmatched. The CDR3 length is 15 residues. The CDR3 nucleotides are TGCGCCAGCAGCTTGGGGACTAGCGCCTCAGATACGCAGTATTTT. Encoded protein: CASSLGTSASDTQYF.

The chain has TRBV27 and TRBJ2-1; unclear D gene. Germline V gene sequence: CDR1 MNHEY, CDR2 SMNVEV (reference sequence). The CDR3 consists of 12 residues. Trimming shortened V by 8 bases and J by 5 bases, and 10 bases separated the two germline ends. This CDR3 is CASHRGNNEQFF. In nucleotides, the CDR3 is TGTGCCAGCCACCGAGGCAACAATGAGCAGTTCTTC.

This chain's CDR3 is CASSSGDRQNSPLHF. The CDR3 DNA reads as TGTGCCAGCAGCTCAGGGGACAGACAGAATTCACCCCTCCACTTT. The chain couples TRBV5-4 to TRBJ1-6, with 7 bases that match TRBD1. In germline, CDR1 is SGHNT, CDR2 YYREEE (reference sequence). Losses at the gene ends were 3 bases for V and 7 bases for J; bases not matched to a gene: 7. This CDR3 contains 15 residues.

A single count supports this clone. The chain employs TRBV7-9 and TRBJ1-5, with 7 bases that match TRBD1. The CDR3 extends over 14 amino acids. The germline CDR1 and CDR2 sequences are SEHNR and FQNEAQ (reference sequence). The V and J ends lost 5 bases and 5 bases, in that order; junction bases with no gene match: 6. DNA of the CDR3: TGTGCCAGCAGCGCGACAGGGTTGGATCAGCCCCAGCATTTT. This sequence encodes CASSATGLDQPQHF.